This T cell receptor beta chain was sequenced during a study of CXCR3-negative and CXCR3-positive naive CD8 T cells. Findings and caveats of the study: Naive CXCR3-negative cells resembled naive CXCR3-positive cells in TRBV-TRBJ usage; memory cells differed. Memory CD8+ T cell repertoires were far less diverse than both naive subsets.

A few hundred thousand cells per CD8+ T cell subset were flow-sorted in triplicate. Definition of naive CD8+ T cells rested on a CD45RO-CCR7+CD27+CD95- profile. Of note for this clonotype: Its antigen is as yet unknown.

The method, 5' RACE with UMI labels, was used to prepare the TRB cDNA libraries. Reprocessing the 5' RACE reads, TCRdb reports a single entry for every CDR3 protein and omits DNA. Here the sample table reports tens of thousands of distinct CDR3 sequences. Germline CDR1 reads LNHDA; CDR2 reads SQIVND (reference sequence). CDR3 length equals 18 residues. Sequencing used naive CXCR3- CD8+ T cells from blood. As to subset: CD45RO-CCR7+CD27+CD95- naive CD8+ T cells lacking CXCR3 (TNR3-). The receptor was isolated from a human donor in good health. Some clones in this sample may be carry-over from other donors' samples. This rearrangement joins TRBV19 to TRBJ2-1; TCRdb picks TRBD2, but there is no DNA to check that call. The CDR3 reads CASKNWGLADSSYNEQFF.